These 12 T cell receptor beta chains originate from one sample sequenced in a study of cytomegalovirus exposure and HLA in healthy donors. The PCR employed 60 Vbeta primers together with 13 Jbeta primers. The protocol was immunoSEQ multiplex PCR, while the TCRdb copy is restricted to in-frame clones and leaves out a portion. The data contain roughly 160,000 clones, around 90% of them singletons. Sequenced: PBMCs. Receptors originate from a woman aged 30 to 39 in good health and CMV-seronegative.

The chain couples TRBV6-6 to TRBJ1-2, with 9 bases aligning to TRBD1. Losses at the gene ends were 1 base for V and 7 bases for J; bases not matched to a gene: 7. Germline V gene lookup returns CDR1 MNHNY and CDR2 SVGAGI (reference sequence). The CDR3 is 15 residues long. CDR3 coding DNA: TGTGCCAGCAGTTACTTGTCGGGACAGGGTCTTGGCTACACCTTC. Its translation: CASSYLSGQGLGYTF.

The chain recombines TRBV7-3 with TRBJ2-3, with D tentatively TRBD2 (6 bases). Germline CDR1 and CDR2: SGHTA and FQGTGA. Trimming left V 2 bases short and J 4 bases short, with 13 bases between. The CDR3 runs to 15 residues. Here the CDR3 reads CASSLYREFPDTQYF. CDR3 DNA sequence: TGTGCCAGCAGCTTATATCGGGAGTTCCCAGATACGCAGTATTTT.

The chain uses TRBV27 and TRBJ2-7; perhaps TRBD2 as D (6 bases). The CDR3 consists of 14 residues. V was cut by 0 bases and J by 5 bases, with 11 bases left in between. The germline V gene has CDR1 MNHEY and CDR2 SMNVEV (reference sequence). CDR3 amino acids: CASSLSAGGNEQYF. The CDR3 nucleotides read TGTGCCAGCAGTTTATCTGCCGGGGGAAACGAGCAGTACTTC.

J is TRBJ2-7 and V is TRBV19; 7 nucleotides match TRBD1. V lost 4 bases and J lost 7; bases outside the gene matches: 7. Germline CDR1 and CDR2: LNHDA and SQIVND (reference sequence). This CDR3 comprises 13 residues. Here the CDR3 reads CASSTPGQHEQYF. Here the CDR3 DNA reads TGTGCCAGTAGTACCCCGGGACAGCATGAGCAGTACTTC.

The V call is TRBV5-1, the J call TRBJ1-4; TRBD1 matches 9 bases. Germline V gene data show CDR1 as SGHRS and CDR2 as YFSETQ. This CDR3 is built from 16 residues. Unmatched junction bases numbered 6, after V lost 2 bases and J lost 4 bases. CDR3 sequence reads: CASSFGTGSGNEKLFF. The CDR3 coding sequence is TGCGCCAGCAGCTTTGGGACAGGGTCTGGTAATGAAAAACTGTTTTTT.

This chain connects TRBV7-9 to TRBJ2-1, with 8 bases aligning to TRBD2. The CDR3 is 17 residues long. Trimming cost V 5 bases and J 7 bases; bases outside gene matches: 16. CDR1 and CDR2 (germline): SEHNR, FQNEAQ (reference sequence). The CDR3 DNA reads TGTGCCAGCAGCCCCCCAAAGTCGGGAGGGCCTGGGAATGAGCAGTTCTTC. Residues: CASSPPKSGGPGNEQFF.

The V call is TRBV13, the J call TRBJ1-1; 7 nucleotides line up with TRBD1. V lost 4 bases, J lost 1 base, and 9 bases stayed unmatched. The germline CDR1 and CDR2 sequences are PRHDT and FYEKMQ (reference sequence). The CDR3 consists of 16 residues. CDR3 amino acids: CASSWIQQGKNTEAFF. In DNA, the CDR3 is TGTGCCAGCAGCTGGATTCAACAGGGGAAGAACACTGAAGCTTTCTTT.

This chain connects TRBV7-8 to TRBJ2-2, with D possibly being TRBD2 (7 bases). V lost 4 bases to trimming and J lost 0 bases, with 15 bases between them. Germline CDR1 is SGHVS and CDR2 is FQNEAQ. There are 17 residues in the CDR3. CDR3 sequence: CASSSSYGGPNTGELFF. DNA for the CDR3: TGTGCCAGCAGCTCCTCCTACGGGGGGCCGAACACCGGGGAGCTGTTTTTT.

This chain joins TRBV27 and TRBJ1-1, with TRBD1 matching over 7 bases. V trimming: 4 bases; J trimming: 2 bases; junction bases outside the gene matches: 4. The germline V gene encodes CDR1 MNHEY and CDR2 SMNVEV (reference sequence). The CDR3 has 14 amino acids. The CDR3 DNA follows: TGTGCCAGCAGTTCCAGGGGGGCAAACACTGAAGCTTTCTTT. Translation gives CASSSRGANTEAFF.

The chain couples TRBV7-2 to TRBJ2-5; D uncertain. With the DNA end fitting TRBJ2-7 better, the J assignment may be wrong. The CDR3 is 13 residues long. Germline V lookup: CDR1 SGHTA, CDR2 FQGNSA. The CDR3 DNA follows: TGTGCCAGCAGCCGAAGTCGCCCCTACGAGCAGTACTTC. Protein product: CASSRSRPYEQYF.

This chain connects TRBV28 to TRBJ2-5; TRBD1 matches 10 bases. V dropped 4 bases and J dropped 4; count of bases not matched to a gene: 9. This CDR3 region has 16 residues. CDR1 and CDR2 from the germline V gene are MDHEN and SYDVKM. CDR3 nucleotide sequence: TGTGCCAGCAGTTCCTCCGTGACAGGGGGCGGAGAGACCCAGTACTTC. As protein: CASSSSVTGGGETQYF.

The CDR3 DNA follows: TGTGCCAGCAGCTTAGGGCCTAGCGGGGCCTACGAGCAGTACTTC. It is translated as CASSLGPSGAYEQYF. The V call is TRBV7-2, the J call TRBJ2-7, with 9 bases identical to TRBD2. This CDR3 has 15 amino acids. Germline V gene lookup returns CDR1 SGHTA and CDR2 FQGNSA. Losses at the gene ends were 1 base for V and 2 bases for J; bases not matched to a gene: 3.